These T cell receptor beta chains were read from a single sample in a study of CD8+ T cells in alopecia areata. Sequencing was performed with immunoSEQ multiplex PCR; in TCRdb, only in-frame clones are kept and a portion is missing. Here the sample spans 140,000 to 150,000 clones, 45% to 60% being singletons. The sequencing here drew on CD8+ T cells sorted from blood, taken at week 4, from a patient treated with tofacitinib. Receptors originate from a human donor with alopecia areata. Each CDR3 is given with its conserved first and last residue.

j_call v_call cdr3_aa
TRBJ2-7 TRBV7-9 CASRLDSYEQYF
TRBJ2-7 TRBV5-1 CASSWEGSSYEQYF
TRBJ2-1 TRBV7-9 CASSLGVIEQFF
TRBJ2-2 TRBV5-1 CASSLVGGPGDTGELFF
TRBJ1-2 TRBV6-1 CASSEGPRIYGYTF
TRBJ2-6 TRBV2 CASSDGVRVTGANVLTF
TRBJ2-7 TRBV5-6 CASSTGGTFYEQYF
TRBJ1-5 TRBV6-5 CASRIGQGTTQPQHF
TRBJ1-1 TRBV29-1 CSVQGNTEAFF
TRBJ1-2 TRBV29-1 CSVRTGEGYTF
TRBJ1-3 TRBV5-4 CASSAGQAPGNTIYF
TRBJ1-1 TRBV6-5 CASSYGDTGRTEAFF
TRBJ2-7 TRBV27 CASSRLRGLGEQYF
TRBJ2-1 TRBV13 CASSLAVNNEQFF
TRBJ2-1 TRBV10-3 CAISELGETVGNEQFF
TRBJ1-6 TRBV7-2 CASSLVTGGNSPLHF
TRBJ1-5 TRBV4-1 CASSQTSSNQPQHF
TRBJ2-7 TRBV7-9 CASSLPTSGIYEQYF
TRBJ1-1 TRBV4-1 CASTSRQGDSTEAFF
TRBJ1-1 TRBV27 CASSLPGQGIGTFF
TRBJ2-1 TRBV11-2 CASSSGLAGTIYNEQFF
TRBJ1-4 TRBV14 CASSHTGEGEDEKLFF
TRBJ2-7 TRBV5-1 CASSSMKGSSYEQYF
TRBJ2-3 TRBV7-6 CASRWTSGGPTSTDTQYF
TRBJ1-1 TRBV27 CASSLGTGLNTEAFF
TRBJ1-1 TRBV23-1 CASSRQNTEAFF